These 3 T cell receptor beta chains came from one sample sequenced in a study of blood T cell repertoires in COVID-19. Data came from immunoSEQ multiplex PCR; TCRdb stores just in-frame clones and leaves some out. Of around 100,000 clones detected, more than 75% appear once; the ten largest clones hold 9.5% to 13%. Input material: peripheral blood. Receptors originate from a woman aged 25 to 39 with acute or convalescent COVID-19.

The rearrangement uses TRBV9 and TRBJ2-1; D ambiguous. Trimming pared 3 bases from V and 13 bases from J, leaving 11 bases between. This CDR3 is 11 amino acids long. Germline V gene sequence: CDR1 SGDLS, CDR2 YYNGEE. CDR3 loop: CASSEMGVQFF. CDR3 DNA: TGTGCCAGCAGCGAGATGGGCGTTCAGTTCTTC.

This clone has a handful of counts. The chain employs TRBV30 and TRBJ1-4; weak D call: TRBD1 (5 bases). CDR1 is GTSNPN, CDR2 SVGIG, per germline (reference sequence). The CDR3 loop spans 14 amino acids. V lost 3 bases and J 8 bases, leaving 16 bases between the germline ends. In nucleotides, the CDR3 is TGTGCCTGGAGCCCGGGGGGAGGAGGGGAAAAACTGTTTTTT. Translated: CAWSPGGGGEKLFF.

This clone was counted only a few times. The CDR3 coding sequence is TGTGCCAGCAGTGAAGCGCCTGTTTCCCCCTCCAGGGGGCACGGCAAAAACATTCAGTACTTC. Its translation: CASSEAPVSPSRGHGKNIQYF. This sequence joins TRBV6-1 and TRBJ2-4; 8 bases match TRBD1. Germline V gene sequence: CDR1 MNHNS, CDR2 SASEGT. Trimming at V came to 0 bases and at J to 3 bases, leaving 19 bases not matched to a gene. This CDR3 region has 21 residues.